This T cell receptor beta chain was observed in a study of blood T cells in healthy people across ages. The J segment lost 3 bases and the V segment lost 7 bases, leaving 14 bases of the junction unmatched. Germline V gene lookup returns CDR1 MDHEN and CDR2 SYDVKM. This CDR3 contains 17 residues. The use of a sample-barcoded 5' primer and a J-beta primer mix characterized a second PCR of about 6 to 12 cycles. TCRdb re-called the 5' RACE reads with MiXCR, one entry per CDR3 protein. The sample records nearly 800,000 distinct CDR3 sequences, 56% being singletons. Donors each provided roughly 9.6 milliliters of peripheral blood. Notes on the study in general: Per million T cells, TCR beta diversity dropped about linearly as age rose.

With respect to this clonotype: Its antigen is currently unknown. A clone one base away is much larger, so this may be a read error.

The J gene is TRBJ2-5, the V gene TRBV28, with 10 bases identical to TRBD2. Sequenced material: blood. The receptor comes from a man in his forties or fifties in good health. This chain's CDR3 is CASIFLFLAGGKETQYF. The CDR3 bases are TGTGCCAGCATTTTTCTCTTTTTAGCGGGGGGCAAAGAGACCCAGTACTTC.